Listed below are T cell receptor beta chains from one sample, sequenced in a study of shared clonotypes between healthy human individuals. Data came from immunoSEQ multiplex PCR; TCRdb stores just in-frame clones and leaves some out. The table shows over 100,000 clones, with around 65% occurring only once. The sample comprised memory CD8+ T cells sorted from blood. Every receptor here comes from a woman in her 30s in good health. Both conserved end residues are part of each CDR3. A D gene is named only where the DNA matches it firmly.

TRBV6-4	TRBJ2-3	TRBD2	CASSAGTSGSGITDTQYF	TGTGCCAGCAGTGCCGGGACTAGCGGGAGTGGTATCACAGATACGCAGTATTTT
TRBV23-1	TRBJ1-2	.	CASSRGPGHQNYGYTF	TGCGCCAGCAGTCGGGGACCGGGACACCAAAACTATGGCTACACCTTC
TRBV28	TRBJ2-7	.	CASSLSLEQYF	TGTGCCAGCAGTTTATCTCTGGAGCAGTACTTC
TRBV7-9	TRBJ2-1	.	CASSQVRLYNEQFF	TGTGCCAGCAGCCAAGTCCGACTGTACAATGAGCAGTTCTTC
TRBV6-1	TRBJ1-1	.	CASSEAENTEAFF	TGTGCCAGCAGTGAAGCAGAGAACACTGAAGCTTTCTTT
TRBV4-2	TRBJ2-7	.	CASSPGTNYEQYF	TGTGCCAGCAGCCCGGGGACCAACTACGAGCAGTACTTC
TRBV6-1	TRBJ2-2	.	CASSEATDLTGELFF	TGTGCCAGCAGTGAAGCTACGGACCTTACCGGGGAGCTGTTTTTT
TRBV28	TRBJ2-2	TRBD2	CASNRAGGLGELFF	TGTGCCAGCAACCGGGCGGGGGGCCTCGGGGAGCTGTTTTTT
TRBV28	TRBJ2-7	.	CASSAQSRAAGWDF	TGTGCCAGCAGTGCCCAATCTAGAGCGGCCGGGTGGGACTTC
TRBV18	TRBJ2-1	TRBD1	CASSGQVSPSSYNEQFF	TGTGCCAGCTCGGGACAGGTATCCCCGAGCTCCTACAATGAGCAGTTCTTC